The subject of this entry is one TCR beta chain. V was pared by 5 bases and J by 6 bases, with 8 bases between. In germline, CDR1 is SGHAT, CDR2 FQNNGV. The CDR3 contains 12 residues. This record comes from a study of T cell changes during pregnancy in multiple sclerosis. Generated by immunoSEQ multiplex PCR, the TCRdb table keeps only in-frame clones and is missing some. The data contain around 80,000 clones, about 92% of them singletons. The chain employs TRBV11-2 and TRBJ1-5; the D is unclear. Sample: peripheral blood, taken before pregnancy. The receptor was isolated from a female donor with multiple sclerosis, enrolled in a pregnancy study. This CDR3 reads CASSTTGQPQHF. CDR3 coding DNA: TGTGCCAGCAGCACTACGGGTCAGCCCCAGCATTTT.